The TCR beta chain under discussion was sequenced for a study of CD8 T cells in ankylosing spondylitis. Broader study findings: Disease-associated clonotypes exhibited CD8+ identity and were relatively infrequent in peripheral blood. Matched ankylosing spondylitis synovial fluid reportedly showed significant enrichment of disease-linked clones. Earlier authors reported some of these motif variants in reactive arthritis synovial fluid and blood. Typical of ankylosing spondylitis blood, it appeared, was a TCR beta motif of under 10 highly homologous variants.

The table lists this clonotype with a few counts. Its matching antigen is unknown. The TCR beta libraries were generated through quantitative 5'-RACE incorporating molecular barcodes. Using its own MiXCR run on the 5' RACE reads, TCRdb lists one record per CDR3 protein. The sample records fewer than 750,000 distinct CDR3 sequences, around 20% being singletons. The V gene end was trimmed by 2 bases and the J gene end by 15 bases; junction bases not matched to a gene: 17. Germline V gene data show CDR1 as MNHEY and CDR2 as SMNVEV (reference sequence). The CDR3 has 16 amino acids. The V and J genes are TRBV27 and TRBJ2-4; 9 nucleotides match TRBD2. The source is a male donor with ankylosing spondylitis. Sequenced: blood, either unsorted or a sorted T cell fraction (not recorded which). The CDR3 here is CASSLGWESGRHPRYF. Written as DNA, the CDR3 is TGTGCCAGCAGTTTAGGTTGGGAGAGCGGGAGGCACCCGAGGTACTTC.